This TCR beta chain was observed in a study of early T cells in non-severe SARS-CoV-2 infection. As for the study in general: Unsorted whole-blood RNA was sequenced in bulk, leaving chains unpaired.

CDR3 length: 15 residues. V gave up 0 bases and J gave up 6 bases; unmatched junction bases: 1. The germline V gene has CDR1 LNHNV and CDR2 YYDKDF (reference sequence). This clonotype was detected ten times or more. What it recognizes is unknown. Study-level points and caveats: Private and CD4 specificities were missed by VDJdb matching, which favored anti-spike CD8 responses.

Individual cDNA molecules were tagged with unique molecular identifiers. MiXCR, applied by TCRdb to the 5' RACE reads, yields one record per CDR3 protein. The table records more than 60,000 distinct CDR3 sequences, about 13% of them present only once. The source of this sequence is an adult who was a healthcare worker with PCR-confirmed SARS-CoV-2 infection or an uninfected control (not recorded which). The genes are TRBV15 and TRBJ2-2; the match to TRBD1 covers 10 bases. The sample consisted of whole blood. DNA of the CDR3: TGTGCCACCAGCAGAGAGGGGACAGGGGCCGGGGAGCTGTTTTTT. Its translation is CATSREGTGAGELFF.